These 2 T cell receptor beta chains came from one sample sequenced in a study of blood T cell repertoires in COVID-19. Clones were sequenced by immunoSEQ multiplex PCR, and TCRdb holds only the in-frame ones, with some missing. The table has roughly 400,000 clones, about 88% seen once. The specimen sequenced was PBMCs or T cells enriched from blood (not recorded which). The receptors shown here come from a woman aged 18-30 years who had been exposed to COVID-19.

This chain uses TRBV27 with TRBJ1-5; the match to TRBD1 covers 8 bases. V shed 2 bases and J 7 bases; nucleotides not matched to a gene: 13. CDR3 length: 17 amino acids. CDR1 MNHEY and CDR2 SMNVEV come from the germline V gene (reference sequence). CDR3 protein: CASSLRPDRAFSQPQHF. The CDR3 region has the DNA TGTGCCAGCAGTTTACGGCCGGACAGGGCATTTAGCCAGCCCCAGCATTTT.

Only a few counts were recorded for this clone. The chain has TRBV19 and TRBJ1-4; 7 positions agree with TRBD1. The CDR3 is 15 residues long. The V gene's germline CDR1 is LNHDA and CDR2 SQIVND (reference sequence). Unmatched junction bases numbered 5, after V lost 3 bases and J lost 4 bases. CDR3 nucleotide sequence: TGTGCCAGTAGTATGGCAACAGGGGTTAATGAAAAACTGTTTTTT. This sequence encodes CASSMATGVNEKLFF.